The sequence of this T cell receptor (beta chain) was determined in a study of cytomegalovirus exposure and HLA in healthy donors. Study in general: HLA-typed donors were the source of tens of millions of unique TCRs, which an early data release held. Findings of the study overall: The likely explanation for a cluster of highly shared sequence variants was sequencing artifact. A further, later analysis showed that HLA-associated TCR beta chains (compared with equally common others) were more clonally expanded. For TCR beta chains, V- and J-gene trimming was later linked to a missense DCLRE1C variant.

As regards this clone: The antigen remains undetermined.

CDR3 length equals 17 residues. V dropped 1 base and J dropped 5 bases, with 18 bases sitting between them. Looked up from germline, CDR1 is MDHEN and CDR2 is SYDVKM. Primers for the PCR totalled 60 Vbeta and 13 Jbeta. The protocol was immunoSEQ multiplex PCR, while the TCRdb copy is restricted to in-frame clones and leaves out a portion. This table has approximately 140,000 clones, about 80% appearing once. The V gene is TRBV28, the J gene TRBJ1-5; maybe TRBD1 (6 bases). The origin of this receptor is a man under 40 in good health and CMV-seronegative. Sequencing used PBMCs. The CDR3 nucleotides are TGTGCCAGCAGTTTATTGAACAGGGCCTGGGTCTATCAGCCCCAGCATTTT. Residues: CASSLLNRAWVYQPQHF. The complete variable domain, with remaining parts taken from reference TRBV28 and TRBJ1-5, reads DVKVTQSSRYLVKRTGEKVFLECVQDMDHENMFWYRQDPGLGLRLIYFSYDVKMKEKGDIPEGYSVSREKKERFSLILESASTNQTSMYLCASSLLNRAWVYQPQHFGDGTRLSIL.